This note documents a single T cell receptor beta chain sequence. The data were taken from a study of metastatic and nonmetastatic thyroid tumors. Study in general: It was across blood and tumor or nodule tissue from malignant and benign thyroid patients that repertoires were compared.

In the original processing: To classify distant metastasis in papillary thyroid cancer, a model was built from CDR3 differences across clinicopathological groups. TCRdb redid the clone calls on the PCR reads using MiXCR. The V and J calls were not made by the authors but by TCRdb's processing. The sample records roughly 24,000 clones, roughly a sixth being singletons. None of the patients had undergone any treatment ahead of thyroid surgery. This clonotype was sampled from a male donor with papillary thyroid cancer or a benign thyroid nodule (not recorded which). Some clones in this sample may be carry-over from other donors' samples. Sample: adjacent normal tissue.

The chain's CDR3 is CAPVATLSYEQYF. CDR3 nucleotides: TGTGCCCCTGTGGCTACTCTTTCCTACGAGCAGTACTTC. The chain recombines TRBV2 with TRBJ2-7, with D unclear. V lost 11 bases, J lost 1 base, and 15 bases lay in between. CDR3 length: 13 residues. CDR1 and CDR2 from the germline V gene are SNHLY and FYNNEI. Drawing the rest from reference TRBV2 and TRBJ2-7, the complete variable domain is EPEVTQTPSHQVTQMGQEVILRCVPISNHLYFYWYRQILGQKVEFLVSFYNNEISEKSEIFDDQFSVERPDGSNFTLKIRSTKLEDSAMYFCAPVATLSYEQYFGPGTRLTVT.